This T cell receptor (beta chain) was obtained from a study of T cells in Graves' hyperthyroidism and ophthalmopathy. Using RNA transcripts as the source, TCR beta CDR3 regions were amplified. The HTBI primer set served for first-round RT-PCR of the TCR CDR3. TCRdb reanalysed the multiplex PCR reads using MiXCR and keeps one entry per CDR3 protein. The sample records around 500,000 distinct CDR3 sequences, under 25% being singletons. This clonotype was recorded many times. From germline, CDR1 is SQVTM and CDR2 ANQGSEA. Trimming pared 5 bases from V and 8 bases from J, leaving 7 bases between. CDR3 size: 10 residues.

The chain links TRBV29-1 to TRBJ2-1; D gene ambiguous. This receptor was obtained from a woman between 70 and 85 years old with Graves' ophthalmopathy. Sequencing input: blood. This CDR3 is CSVPGDEQFF. The CDR3 DNA reads as TGCAGCGTTCCTGGAGATGAGCAGTTCTTC.